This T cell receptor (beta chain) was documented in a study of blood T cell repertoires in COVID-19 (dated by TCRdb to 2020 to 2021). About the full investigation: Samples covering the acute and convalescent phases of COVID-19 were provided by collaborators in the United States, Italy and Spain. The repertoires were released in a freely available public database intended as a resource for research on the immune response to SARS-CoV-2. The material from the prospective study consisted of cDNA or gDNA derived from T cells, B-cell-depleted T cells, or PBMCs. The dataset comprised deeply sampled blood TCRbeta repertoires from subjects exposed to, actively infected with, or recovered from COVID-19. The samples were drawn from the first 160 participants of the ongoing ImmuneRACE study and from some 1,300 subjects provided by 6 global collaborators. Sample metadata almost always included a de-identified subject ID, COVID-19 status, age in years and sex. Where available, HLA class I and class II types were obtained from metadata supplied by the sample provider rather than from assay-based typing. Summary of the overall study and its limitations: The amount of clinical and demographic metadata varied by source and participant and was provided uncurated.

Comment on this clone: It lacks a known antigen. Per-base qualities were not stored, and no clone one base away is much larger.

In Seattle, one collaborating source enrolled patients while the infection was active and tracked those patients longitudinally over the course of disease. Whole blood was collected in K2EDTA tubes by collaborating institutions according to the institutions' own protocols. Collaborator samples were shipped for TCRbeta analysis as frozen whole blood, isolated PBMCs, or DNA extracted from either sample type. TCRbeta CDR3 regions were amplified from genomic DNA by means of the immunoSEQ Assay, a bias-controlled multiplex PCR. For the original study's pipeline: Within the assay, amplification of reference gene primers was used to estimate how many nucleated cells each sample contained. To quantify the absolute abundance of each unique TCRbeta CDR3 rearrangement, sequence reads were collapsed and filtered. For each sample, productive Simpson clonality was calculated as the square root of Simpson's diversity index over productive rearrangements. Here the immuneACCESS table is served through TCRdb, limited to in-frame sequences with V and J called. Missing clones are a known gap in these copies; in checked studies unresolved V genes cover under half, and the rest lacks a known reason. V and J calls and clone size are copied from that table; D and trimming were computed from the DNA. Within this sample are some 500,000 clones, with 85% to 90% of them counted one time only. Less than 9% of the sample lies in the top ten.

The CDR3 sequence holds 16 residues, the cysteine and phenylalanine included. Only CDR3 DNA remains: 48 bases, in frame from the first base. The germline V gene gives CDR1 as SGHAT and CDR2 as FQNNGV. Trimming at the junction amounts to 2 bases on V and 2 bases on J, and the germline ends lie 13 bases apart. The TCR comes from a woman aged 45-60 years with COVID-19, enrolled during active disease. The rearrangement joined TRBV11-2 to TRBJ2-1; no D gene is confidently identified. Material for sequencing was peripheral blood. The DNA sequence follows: TGTGCCAGCAGCTTAATCTCTCTAGTACCCTACAATGAGCAGTTCTTC. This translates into CASSLISLVPYNEQFF.